This TCR beta chain came from a study of blood T cell repertoires in COVID-19. Participant-given clinical history determined each cohort assignment. Either two negative PCRs, clearance, or symptom resolution qualified Cohort 3 donors as recovered. Germline lookup yields CDR1 ENHRY and CDR2 SYGVKD. The V end was cut by 10 bases, the J end by 1 base, with 17 bases between. The CDR3 is made up of 14 amino acids. Per the original data handling: Reference gene primer amplification gave estimated nucleated cell counts. Generated by immunoSEQ multiplex PCR, the TCRdb table keeps only in-frame clones and is missing some. V, J and clone size reflect that table, while D and trimming were determined from the DNA. The data hold over 200,000 clones, with around 89% observed a single time.

This rearrangement joins TRBV10-3 to TRBJ2-7; TRBD1 is a possible D gene (5 bases). Material for sequencing was PBMCs or T cells enriched from blood (not recorded which). The TCR was taken from a man aged 35 to 55 who had recovered from COVID-19. In DNA form, the CDR3 reads TGTGCCACCCATCAGGGCGTCGCTTCCTACGAGCAGTACTTC. This codes for CATHQGVASYEQYF.